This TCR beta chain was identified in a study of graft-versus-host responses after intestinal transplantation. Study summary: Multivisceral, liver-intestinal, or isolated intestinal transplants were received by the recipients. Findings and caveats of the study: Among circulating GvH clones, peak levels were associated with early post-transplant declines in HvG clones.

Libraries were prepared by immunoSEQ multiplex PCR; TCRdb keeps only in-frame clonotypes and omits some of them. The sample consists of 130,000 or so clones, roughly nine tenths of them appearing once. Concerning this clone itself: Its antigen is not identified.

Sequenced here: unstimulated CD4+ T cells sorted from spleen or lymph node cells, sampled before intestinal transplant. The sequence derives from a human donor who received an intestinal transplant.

This CDR3 is CASGGRGYGYTF. Here the CDR3 DNA reads TGCGCCAGCGGGGGCCGGGGCTATGGCTACACCTTC. The rearrangement uses TRBV10-2 and TRBJ1-2; TRBD1 might be the D (6 bases). The CDR3 covers 12 residues. Looked up from germline, CDR1 is WSHSY and CDR2 is SAAADI. The ends were cut back, 8 bases at V and 4 bases at J, with 11 bases in the middle.